The entry that follows covers one TCR beta chain sequence. The assay was immunoSEQ multiplex PCR, and TCRdb's table has in-frame clones only and misses some. The table lists roughly 300,000 clones, about 93% of them singletons. This CDR3 has 14 residues. CDR1 and CDR2 from the germline V gene are WNHNN and SYGVQD (reference sequence). V lost 8 bases and J 4 bases, leaving 18 bases between the germline ends. This record comes from a study of blood T cell repertoires in COVID-19. Sequenced material: PBMCs or T cells enriched from blood (not recorded which). This rearrangement joins TRBV10-1 to TRBJ2-7; D is unresolved. The sequence was collected from a woman aged 30 to 39 who had recovered from COVID-19. CDR3 sequence reads: CASWFMTADYEQYF. The CDR3 DNA sequence: TGCGCCAGCTGGTTTATGACGGCGGATTACGAGCAGTACTTC.